Listed below are T cell receptor beta chains from one sample, sequenced in a study of blood T cell repertoires in COVID-19. Some clones are missing from TCRdb's copy, which holds only in-frame ones; the method was immunoSEQ multiplex PCR. This sample has about 260,000 clones, with around 91% found just once. The sequencing input was PBMCs or T cells enriched from blood (not recorded which). These receptors were collected from a young woman who had recovered from COVID-19. Both conserved end residues are part of each CDR3. Each record gives: D gene, J gene, V gene, clone size, CDR3 DNA, CDR3 protein. D genes are given only for firm matches. Expanded clones are given a class, and other clones once, few, many or no size at all.

d_call: NA; j_call: TRBJ1-4; v_call: TRBV3-1/TRBV3-2; clone_size: once; cdr3_nt: TGTGCCAGCAGCTACCGGACAGCGTATGAAAAACTGTTTTTT; cdr3_aa: CASSYRTAYEKLFF
d_call: TRBD1; j_call: TRBJ2-7; v_call: TRBV20-1; clone_size: NA; cdr3_nt: TGCAGTGCTTGGACAGGTTACGAGCAGTACTTC; cdr3_aa: CSAWTGYEQYF
d_call: TRBD2; j_call: TRBJ2-3; v_call: TRBV30; clone_size: NA; cdr3_nt: TGTGCCTGGAAACTCGGGGGGACCAGCACAGATACGCAGTATTTT; cdr3_aa: CAWKLGGTSTDTQYF
d_call: NA; j_call: TRBJ2-1; v_call: TRBV14; clone_size: NA; cdr3_nt: TGTGCCAGCAGCCGCCGGGACACGGTCTACAATGAGCAGTTCTTC; cdr3_aa: CASSRRDTVYNEQFF
d_call: TRBD1; j_call: TRBJ1-5; v_call: TRBV5-8; clone_size: NA; cdr3_nt: TGTGCCAGCAGCCCTCATACAGGGGTGACCAATCAGCCCCAGCATTTT; cdr3_aa: CASSPHTGVTNQPQHF
d_call: TRBD2; j_call: TRBJ2-7; v_call: TRBV29-1; clone_size: NA; cdr3_nt: TGCAGCGTTGTAGCGGGCCGTCTCGGGGACGAGCAGTACTTC; cdr3_aa: CSVVAGRLGDEQYF
d_call: NA; j_call: TRBJ2-6; v_call: TRBV7-8; clone_size: few; cdr3_nt: TGTGCCAGCAGCTTTGATCAGGGGTCTGGGGCCAACGTCCTGACTTTC; cdr3_aa: CASSFDQGSGANVLTF
d_call: TRBD1; j_call: TRBJ1-3; v_call: TRBV29-1; clone_size: NA; cdr3_nt: TGCAGCGTACCAAGCGCCAGGGGGCTGGGAAACACCATATATTTT; cdr3_aa: CSVPSARGLGNTIYF
d_call: NA; j_call: TRBJ2-1; v_call: TRBV5-4; clone_size: NA; cdr3_nt: TGTGCCAGCAGCTTGGTGGGGGGGCCTCACAATGAGCAGTTCTTC; cdr3_aa: CASSLVGGPHNEQFF
d_call: TRBD1; j_call: TRBJ1-2; v_call: TRBV5-1; clone_size: NA; cdr3_nt: TGCGCCAGCAGTGGGACAGGGGGGAATAATGGCTACACCTTC; cdr3_aa: CASSGTGGNNGYTF
d_call: TRBD1; j_call: TRBJ1-2; v_call: TRBV27; clone_size: few; cdr3_nt: TGTGCCAGCAGTTCGATCTCCGGGACAGGGGACCCCAGCTTAGGCTATGGCTACACCTTC; cdr3_aa: CASSSISGTGDPSLGYGYTF
d_call: NA; j_call: TRBJ1-1; v_call: TRBV3-1/TRBV3-2; clone_size: NA; cdr3_nt: TGTGCCAGCAGCCAAGCTGACTGGCACACTGAAGCTTTCTTT; cdr3_aa: CASSQADWHTEAFF
d_call: TRBD2; j_call: TRBJ2-6; v_call: TRBV5-8; clone_size: NA; cdr3_nt: TGTGCCAGCAGCTTCCCCAGCGGGGCGTCTGGGGCCAACGTCCTGACTTTC; cdr3_aa: CASSFPSGASGANVLTF
d_call: NA; j_call: TRBJ1-5; v_call: TRBV19; clone_size: once; cdr3_nt: TGTGCCAGTAGCGAGGGCAATCAGCCCCAGCATTTT; cdr3_aa: CASSEGNQPQHF
d_call: TRBD2; j_call: TRBJ2-7; v_call: TRBV27; clone_size: NA; cdr3_nt: TGTGCCAGCAGTATTAGCGGGGCAGACTACGAGCAGTACTTC; cdr3_aa: CASSISGADYEQYF
d_call: NA; j_call: TRBJ1-6; v_call: TRBV28; clone_size: NA; cdr3_nt: TGTGCCAGCAGTTTCAGGGATCATAATTCACCCCTCCACTTT; cdr3_aa: CASSFRDHNSPLHF